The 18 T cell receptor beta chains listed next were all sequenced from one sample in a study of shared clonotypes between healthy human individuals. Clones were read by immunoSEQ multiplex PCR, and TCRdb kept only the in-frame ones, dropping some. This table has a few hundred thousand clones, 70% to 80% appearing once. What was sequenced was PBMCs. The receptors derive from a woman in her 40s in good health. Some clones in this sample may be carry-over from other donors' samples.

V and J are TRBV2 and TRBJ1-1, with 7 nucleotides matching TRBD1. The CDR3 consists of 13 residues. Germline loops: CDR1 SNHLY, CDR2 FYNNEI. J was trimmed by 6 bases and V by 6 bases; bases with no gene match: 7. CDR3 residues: CASSARQGPEAFF. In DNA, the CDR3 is TGTGCCAGCAGCGCAAGACAGGGTCCTGAAGCTTTCTTT.

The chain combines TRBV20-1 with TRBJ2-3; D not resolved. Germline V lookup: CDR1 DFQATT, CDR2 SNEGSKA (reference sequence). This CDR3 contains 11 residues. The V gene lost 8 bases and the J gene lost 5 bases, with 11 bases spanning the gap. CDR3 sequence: CSSGMQDTQYF. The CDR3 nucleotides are TGCAGTTCCGGAATGCAAGATACGCAGTATTTT.

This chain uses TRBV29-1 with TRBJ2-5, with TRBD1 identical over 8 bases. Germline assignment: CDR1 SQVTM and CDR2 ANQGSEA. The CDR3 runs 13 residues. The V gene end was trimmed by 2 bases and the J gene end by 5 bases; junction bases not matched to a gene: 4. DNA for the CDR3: TGCAGCGTTGAATCAGGGGGCGCGGAGACCCAGTACTTC. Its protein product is CSVESGGAETQYF.

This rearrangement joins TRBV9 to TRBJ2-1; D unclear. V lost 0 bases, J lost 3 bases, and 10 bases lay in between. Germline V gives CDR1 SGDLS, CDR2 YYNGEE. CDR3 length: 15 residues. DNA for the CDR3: TGTGCCAGCAGCGTAGAAGCAGCGATCTACAATGAGCAGTTCTTC. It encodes CASSVEAAIYNEQFF.

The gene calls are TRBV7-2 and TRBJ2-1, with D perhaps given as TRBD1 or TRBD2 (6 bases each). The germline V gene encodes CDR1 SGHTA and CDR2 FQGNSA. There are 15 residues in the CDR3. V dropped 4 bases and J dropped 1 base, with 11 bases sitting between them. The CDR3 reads CASSSGGRSYNEQFF. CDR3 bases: TGTGCCAGCAGCTCTGGGGGGCGATCCTACAATGAGCAGTTCTTC.

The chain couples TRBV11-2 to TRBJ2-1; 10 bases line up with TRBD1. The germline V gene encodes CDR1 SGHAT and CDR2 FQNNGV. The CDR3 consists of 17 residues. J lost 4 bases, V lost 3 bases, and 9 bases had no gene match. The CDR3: CASSFGWRTGGYNEQFF. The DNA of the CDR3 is TGTGCCAGCAGCTTTGGGTGGAGGACAGGGGGTTACAATGAGCAGTTCTTC.

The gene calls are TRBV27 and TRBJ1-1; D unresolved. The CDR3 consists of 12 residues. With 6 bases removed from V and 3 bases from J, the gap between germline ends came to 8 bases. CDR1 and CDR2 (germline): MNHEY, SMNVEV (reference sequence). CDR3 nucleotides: TGTGCCAGCAGCGGACCTTACACTGAAGCTTTCTTT. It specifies CASSGPYTEAFF.

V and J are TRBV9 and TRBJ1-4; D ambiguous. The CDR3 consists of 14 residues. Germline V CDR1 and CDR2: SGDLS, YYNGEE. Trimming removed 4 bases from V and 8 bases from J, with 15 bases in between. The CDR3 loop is CASSRGGFGEKLFF. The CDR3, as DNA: TGTGCCAGCAGCCGCGGAGGGTTTGGGGAAAAACTGTTTTTT. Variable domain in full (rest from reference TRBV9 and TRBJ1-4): DSGVTQTPKHLITATGQRVTLRCSPRSGDLSVYWYQQSLDQGLQFLIQYYNGEERAKGNILERFSAQQFPDLHSELNLSSLELGDSALYFCASSRGGFGEKLFFGSGTQLSVL.

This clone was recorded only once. The CDR3 DNA is TGTGCCAGCTCACCGGACAGGGTAACAGATACGCAGTATTTT. As protein: CASSPDRVTDTQYF. The gene calls are TRBV18 and TRBJ2-3; 8 bases are a match to TRBD1. This CDR3 has 14 amino acids. Germline values: CDR1 KGHSH, CDR2 LQKENI. With 3 bases clipped from V and 3 bases from J, the junction kept 2 bases outside the gene matches.

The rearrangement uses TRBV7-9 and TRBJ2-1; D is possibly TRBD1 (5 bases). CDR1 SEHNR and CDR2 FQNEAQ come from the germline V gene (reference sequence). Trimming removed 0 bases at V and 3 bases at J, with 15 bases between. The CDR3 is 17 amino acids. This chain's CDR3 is CASSLAGADPIYNEQFF. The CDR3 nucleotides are TGTGCCAGCAGCTTAGCAGGGGCCGATCCCATCTACAATGAGCAGTTCTTC.

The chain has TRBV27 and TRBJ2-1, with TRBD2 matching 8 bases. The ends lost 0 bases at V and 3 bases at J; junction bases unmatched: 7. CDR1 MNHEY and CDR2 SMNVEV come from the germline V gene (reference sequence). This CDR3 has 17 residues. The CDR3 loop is CASSLSLPSGRYNEQFF. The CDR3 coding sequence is TGTGCCAGCAGTTTATCCCTCCCTAGCGGGCGCTACAATGAGCAGTTCTTC.

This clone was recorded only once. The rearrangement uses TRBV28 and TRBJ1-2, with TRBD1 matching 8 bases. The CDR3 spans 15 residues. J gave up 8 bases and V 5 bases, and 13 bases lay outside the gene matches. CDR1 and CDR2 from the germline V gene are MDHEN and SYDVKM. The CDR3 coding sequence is TGTGCCAGCAGTGCCCTCCGACAGGGGTCGGGAGGCTACACCTTC. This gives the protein CASSALRQGSGGYTF.

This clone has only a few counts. The CDR3 sequence is CSVDGSVAGGRQFF. The CDR3 nucleotides are TGCAGCGTTGATGGGTCAGTAGCGGGAGGTCGGCAGTTCTTC. The chain is built from TRBV29-1 and TRBJ2-1; 10 bases line up with TRBD2. V shed 3 bases, J shed 12 bases, and the junction held 11 bases outside the gene matches. Germline V lookup: CDR1 SQVTM, CDR2 ANQGSEA. The CDR3 has 14 amino acids.

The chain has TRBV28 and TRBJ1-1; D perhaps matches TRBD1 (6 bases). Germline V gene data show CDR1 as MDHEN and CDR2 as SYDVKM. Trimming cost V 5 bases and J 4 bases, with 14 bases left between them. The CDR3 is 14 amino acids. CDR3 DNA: TGTGCCAGCAGTACGAGTCAGGGGAGCACTGAAGCTTTCTTT. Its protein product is CASSTSQGSTEAFF.

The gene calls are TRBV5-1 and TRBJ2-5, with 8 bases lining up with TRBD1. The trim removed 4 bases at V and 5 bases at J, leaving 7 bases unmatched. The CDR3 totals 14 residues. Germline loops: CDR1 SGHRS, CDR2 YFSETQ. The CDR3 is CASSLGQGLETQYF. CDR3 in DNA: TGCGCCAGCAGCCTCGGACAGGGCCTGGAGACCCAGTACTTC.

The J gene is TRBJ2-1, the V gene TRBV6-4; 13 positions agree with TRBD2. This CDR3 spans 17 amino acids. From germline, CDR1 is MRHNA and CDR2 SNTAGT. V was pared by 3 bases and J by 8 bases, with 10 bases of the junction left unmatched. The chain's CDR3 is CASSEVPGTSGIYEQFF. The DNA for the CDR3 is TGTGCCAGCAGTGAAGTGCCTGGGACTAGCGGGATCTATGAGCAGTTCTTC.

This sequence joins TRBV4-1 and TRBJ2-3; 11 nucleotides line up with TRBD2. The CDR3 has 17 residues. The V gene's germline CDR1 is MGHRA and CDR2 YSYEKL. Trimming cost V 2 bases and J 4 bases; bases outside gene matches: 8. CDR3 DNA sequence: TGCGCCAGCAGCCAATTATGTACTAGCGGGAGCGCAGATACGCAGTATTTT. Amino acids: CASSQLCTSGSADTQYF.

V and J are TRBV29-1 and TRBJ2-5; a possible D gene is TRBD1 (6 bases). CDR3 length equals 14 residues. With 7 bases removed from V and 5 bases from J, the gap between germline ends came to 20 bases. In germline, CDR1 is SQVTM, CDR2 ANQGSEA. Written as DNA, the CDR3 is TGCAGCGGTTTGATGACAGGCAACGATGAGACCCAGTACTTC. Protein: CSGLMTGNDETQYF.